Listed below are T cell receptor beta chains from one sample, sequenced in a study of blood T cell repertoires in COVID-19. The protocol was immunoSEQ multiplex PCR, while the TCRdb copy is restricted to in-frame clones and leaves out a portion. The sample records around 200,000 clones, 65% to 85% being singletons. The sequencing input was peripheral blood. The source is a man in his forties or fifties with active or convalescent COVID-19. Both conserved end residues are part of each CDR3. The D gene is left open where the match is weak. Expanded clones are given a class, and other clones once, few, many or no size at all.

D	V	J	size	CDR3	DNA
NA	TRBV19	TRBJ2-7	NA	CASGPGKSYEQYF	TGTGCCAGTGGGCCGGGGAAATCCTACGAGCAGTACTTC
TRBD1	TRBV19	TRBJ2-7	NA	CASSPSPGQRGEQYF	TGTGCCAGTAGTCCCAGTCCGGGACAGCGAGGCGAGCAGTACTTC
TRBD2	TRBV5-1	TRBJ2-5	NA	CASSHRLAGGETQYF	TGCGCCAGCAGCCACCGGTTAGCGGGGGGAGAGACCCAGTACTTC
TRBD2	TRBV6-2/TRBV6-3	TRBJ2-5	NA	CASSQHSGGLKETQYF	TGTGCCAGCAGTCAGCATAGCGGGGGGTTGAAAGAGACCCAGTACTTC
NA	TRBV11-2	TRBJ2-3	NA	CASSSSVDTDTQYF	TGTGCCAGCAGCTCTAGCGTTGACACAGATACGCAGTATTTT
NA	TRBV11-2	TRBJ2-1	NA	CASRSTSQHHNEQFF	TGTGCCAGCAGGTCCACTAGCCAGCATCACAATGAGCAGTTCTTC
NA	TRBV5-4	TRBJ1-1	NA	CASSSEQGTTEAFF	TGTGCCAGCAGCTCAGAGCAGGGGACGACTGAAGCTTTCTTT
NA	TRBV11-1	TRBJ2-1	NA	CASSSRWTPNEQFF	TGTGCCAGCAGTTCCCGGTGGACTCCAAATGAGCAGTTCTTC
NA	TRBV11-2	TRBJ1-1	NA	CASSPRAGALPAFF	TGTGCCAGCAGCCCACGCGCGGGAGCGCTACCAGCTTTCTTT
NA	TRBV3-1/TRBV3-2	TRBJ2-7	few	CASSHSSYEQYF	TGTGCCAGCAGCCACTCCTCCTACGAGCAGTACTTC
TRBD2	TRBV5-1	TRBJ2-1	once	CASSLGSREGLNEQFF	TGCGCCAGCAGCTTGGGGTCCCGGGAGGGCCTCAATGAGCAGTTCTTC
TRBD1	TRBV5-6	TRBJ1-1	NA	CASSSDRGSFEAFF	TGTGCCAGCAGCTCCGACAGGGGCTCTTTTGAAGCTTTCTTT
NA	TRBV28	TRBJ1-2	NA	CASSLWGGNYGYTF	TGTGCCAGCAGTTTATGGGGGGGTAACTATGGCTACACCTTC
TRBD2	TRBV11-2	TRBJ2-3	NA	CASSLVGGSTDTQYF	TGTGCCAGCAGCTTAGTGGGGGGGAGCACAGATACGCAGTATTTT
TRBD1	TRBV2	TRBJ1-2	NA	CASGGPDRPNYGYTF	TGTGCCAGCGGGGGACCGGACAGGCCCAACTATGGCTACACCTTC
TRBD1	TRBV7-9	TRBJ1-2	NA	CASSLAGIGGDGYTF	TGTGCCAGCAGCTTAGCTGGAATAGGGGGCGATGGCTACACCTTC
NA	TRBV28	TRBJ2-1	NA	CASSLQETVWPFF	TGTGCCAGCAGTCTCCAGGAAACAGTTTGGCCGTTCTTC
NA	TRBV7-2	TRBJ1-2	once	CASSLGDNRYTF	TGTGCCAGCAGCTTAGGGGACAATCGCTACACCTTC
NA	TRBV10-3	TRBJ1-5	NA	CAIGRLQGTNQPQHF	TGTGCCATCGGACGTCTTCAGGGTACCAATCAGCCCCAGCATTTT
TRBD2	TRBV7-9	TRBJ2-1	NA	CASSLTGGLHNEQFF	TGTGCCAGCAGCTTAACGGGAGGCCTACACAATGAGCAGTTCTTC
NA	TRBV18	TRBJ1-4	NA	CASSPEGATNEKLFF	TGTGCCAGCTCACCCGAGGGCGCAACTAATGAAAAACTGTTTTTT
NA	TRBV29-1	TRBJ1-2	NA	CSVEDYGGGYTF	TGCAGCGTTGAAGATTACGGGGGGGGCTACACCTTC
TRBD1	TRBV11-2	TRBJ2-5	NA	CASSALQGRGTQYF	TGTGCCAGCAGCGCCTTACAGGGGCGAGGGACCCAGTACTTC
NA	TRBV5-1	TRBJ2-1	NA	CASSRSGNEQFF	TGCGCCAGCAGTCGTAGCGGCAATGAGCAGTTCTTC
NA	TRBV6-5	TRBJ1-4	once	CASSRPPGTNEKLFF	TGTGCCAGCAGCCGTCCTCCGGGGACTAATGAAAAACTGTTTTTT
TRBD2	TRBV7-2	TRBJ2-7	NA	CASSYRAGAAYEQYF	TGTGCCAGCAGCTACCGAGCGGGAGCGGCGTACGAGCAGTACTTC
NA	TRBV6-6	TRBJ1-2	NA	CASSQRSYNYGYTF	TGTGCCAGCAGTCAGCGATCTTACAACTATGGCTACACCTTC
TRBD1	TRBV7-2	TRBJ2-1	NA	CASSYRTGTYNEQFF	TGTGCCAGCAGTTATCGGACAGGGACCTACAATGAGCAGTTCTTC
NA	TRBV2	TRBJ1-5	once	CASRRAIEPQHF	TGTGCCAGCAGGCGAGCGATCGAGCCCCAGCATTTT
TRBD1	TRBV2	TRBJ2-2	NA	CASSPQGANTGELFF	TGTGCCAGCAGTCCCCAGGGGGCCAACACCGGGGAGCTGTTTTTT
NA	TRBV9	TRBJ2-2	NA	CASSYNPGTLEQRGELFF	TGTGCCAGCAGCTACAACCCCGGGACACTGGAACAGCGCGGGGAGCTGTTTTTT
NA	TRBV7-9	TRBJ1-1	NA	CASSLDAFLEEAFF	TGTGCCAGCAGCTTAGACGCTTTCTTGGAGGAAGCTTTCTTT
TRBD1	TRBV6-2/TRBV6-3	TRBJ1-5	NA	CASSGGTGDQPQHF	TGTGCCAGCAGTGGCGGGACAGGGGATCAGCCCCAGCATTTT
NA	TRBV7-2	TRBJ1-2	NA	CASSPRSGNLYGYTF	TGTGCCAGCAGCCCCCGGAGTGGAAACTTATATGGCTACACCTTC
NA	TRBV19	TRBJ2-2	NA	CAQPGHDRPNTGELFF	TGTGCCCAACCCGGACACGACCGCCCGAACACCGGGGAGCTGTTTTTT
TRBD2	TRBV5-1	TRBJ2-3	NA	CASSLAGTSGTDTQYF	TGCGCCAGCAGCTTGGCCGGGACTAGCGGCACAGATACGCAGTATTTT
TRBD1	TRBV27	TRBJ2-7	NA	CASSPGTGSLGEQYF	TGTGCCAGCAGTCCCGGGACAGGGTCCTTGGGTGAGCAGTACTTC
TRBD1	TRBV5-1	TRBJ1-2	NA	CASSLGQGVGGYTF	TGCGCCAGCAGCTTGGGGCAGGGGGTCGGTGGCTACACCTTC
NA	TRBV19	TRBJ1-6	NA	CASRTDRSYSPLHF	TGTGCCAGTAGGACCGACAGGAGTTATTCACCCCTCCACTTT
TRBD2	TRBV19	TRBJ2-3	NA	CASSMRTSGQPGSGTQYF	TGTGCCAGTAGTATGAGGACTAGCGGTCAGCCGGGGAGCGGTACGCAGTATTTT
TRBD1	TRBV6-5	TRBJ2-7	NA	CASSFQGVYEQYF	TGTGCCAGCAGTTTTCAGGGGGTCTACGAGCAGTACTTC
NA	TRBV21-1	TRBJ1-6	few	CASSKADRNSPLHF	TGTGCCAGCAGCAAAGCAGACAGAAATTCACCCCTCCACTTT
NA	TRBV5-1	TRBJ2-1	NA	CASSFSVTISYNEQFF	TGCGCCAGCAGCTTTTCGGTGACTATCTCCTACAATGAGCAGTTCTTC
TRBD1	TRBV6-5	TRBJ1-6	NA	CASTPGQNNSPLHF	TGTGCCAGCACTCCGGGACAGAATAATTCACCCCTCCACTTT
NA	TRBV5-1	TRBJ2-6	NA	CASCLGSSVGANVLTF	TGCGCCAGCTGCCTTGGCAGCAGCGTAGGGGCCAACGTCCTGACTTTC
NA	TRBV7-9	TRBJ1-2	NA	CASSLGEGDGYTF	TGTGCCAGCAGCCTTGGCGAGGGGGATGGCTACACCTTC
NA	TRBV7-8	TRBJ1-2	NA	CASSLAGKANYGYTF	TGTGCCAGCAGCTTAGCGGGCAAAGCTAACTATGGCTACACCTTC
NA	TRBV28	TRBJ2-3	NA	CASSSPGGFPVTQYF	TGTGCCAGCAGTTCGCCGGGGGGCTTTCCTGTTACGCAGTATTTT